This T cell receptor beta chain comes out of a study of CD8+CD57+ T cells in acquired aplastic anemia. TCR beta VDJ and CDR3 profiling used genomic DNA as template. TCRdb used MiXCR to reprocess the reads, holding one entry per CDR3 protein. The profile shows roughly 150,000 distinct CDR3 sequences, 40% to 50% of them singletons. Patients picked for sequencing had shown CD8+CD57+ cell expansion detected by flow cytometry. Sequences were obtained from sorted CD4+, CD8+, or CD8+CD57+ T cells (not recorded which) from PBMCs. The TCR was taken from a human donor with aplastic anemia.

DNA for the CDR3: TGCAGCGTTGATATAGCGGGAAACATTCAGTACTTC. Protein: CSVDIAGNIQYF. V usage is TRBV29-1 and J usage is TRBJ2-4; 7 bases are a match to TRBD2. The CDR3 extends over 12 amino acids. Germline CDR1 SQVTM, CDR2 ANQGSEA. Trimming removed 3 bases from V and 6 bases from J; junction bases left unmatched: 2.